Detailed here is one T cell receptor beta chain. The CDR3 covers 16 residues. In germline, CDR1 is LNHDA, CDR2 SQIVND (reference sequence). The V and J ends lost 5 bases and 0 bases, in that order; junction bases with no gene match: 7. The sample is drawn from a study of blood T cell repertoires in COVID-19. Study-level background: Sources were T cells, B-cell-depleted T cells, or PBMCs; the material itself was cDNA or gDNA.

Sequenced by immunoSEQ multiplex PCR; TCRdb stores in-frame clones only, minus some. The sample lists some 74,000 clones; approximately 90% were seen once. Followed longitudinally, the Seattle patients had been enrolled during active infection. This sequence originates from a man in his forties or fifties with COVID-19, enrolled during active disease. V and J are TRBV19 and TRBJ2-4, with 7 bases identical to TRBD1. Sequencing input: peripheral blood. This CDR3 is CASSPGQILAKNIQYF. In nucleotides, the CDR3 is TGTGCCAGTAGTCCGGGACAGATACTAGCCAAAAACATTCAGTACTTC.